This T cell receptor (beta chain) was retrieved from a study of breast tumors, draining lymph nodes, adjacent tissues. Breast cancer patients provided tissue from their axillary draining lymph nodes. Ten or more counts support this clonotype. Its target is unknown. Whole-study findings and limits: The data were judged consistent with most tumor T cells coming from lymph node and expanding in tumor.

The CDR3 runs 14 residues. Germline loops: CDR1 DFQATT, CDR2 SNEGSKA (reference sequence). V lost 4 bases and J lost 0; bases outside the gene matches: 2. TCRdb re-analysed the multiplex PCR reads in MiXCR, keeping a single row per CDR3 protein. The table shows 180,000 or so distinct CDR3 sequences, with roughly 31% occurring only once. V is TRBV20-1 and J is TRBJ2-3; 9 bases are a match to TRBD2. The sequence derives from a female donor with breast cancer. Some clones in this sample may be carry-over from other donors' samples. Sequencing was done on a sample of axillary lymph node tissue. The CDR3 here is CSATSGRSTDTQYF. The CDR3 region has the DNA TGCAGTGCTACCAGCGGGAGGAGCACAGATACGCAGTATTTT.